This TCR beta chain originates from a study of CD8 T cells in ankylosing spondylitis (dated by TCRdb to about 2017). For the study in its entirety: T cell receptor beta repertoires were profiled in healthy donors and ankylosing spondylitis patients so that disease-linked TCR variants could be found. The whole study cohort included 108 healthy donors and 20 to 30 ankylosing spondylitis patients. Peripheral blood was sampled, and synovial fluid was additionally collected from ankylosing spondylitis patients.

What the authors observed across the whole study: Some TCR beta motif variants had previously been reported in synovial fluid and blood of reactive arthritis patients, which suggested common disease-initiation mechanisms. The disease-linked clones had a CD8+ phenotype and were found at relatively low frequencies in peripheral blood. A TCR beta motif made up of several highly homologous amino acid variants appeared to be characteristic of blood from ankylosing spondylitis patients. According to the report, matched synovial fluid samples from ankylosing spondylitis patients were significantly enriched for the disease-linked clones.

This clonotype showed up many times. No cognate antigen has been identified for it. Base qualities are not recorded, but no much larger clone differs from it by a single base. The germline V gene provides CDR1 SGHRS and CDR2 YFSETQ. The junction carries 12 bases between V and J, which are trimmed by 6 bases and 0 bases respectively. Spanning cysteine to phenylalanine, the CDR3 consists of 15 amino acids. Only CDR3 DNA remains: 45 bases, in frame from the first base. Sequencing relied on an Illumina HiSeq 2500. TCR beta libraries were prepared by quantitative 5'-RACE with molecular barcodes. Turning to the authors' computational methods: A new computational method based on a probabilistic model of VDJ rearrangement was used to identify disease-linked TCR variants. In TCRdb, the public reads were trimmed at Q25 with fastp and aligned with MiXCR, with productive beta chains retained. When rows share a CDR3 protein, they turn into one entry using the most common DNA and genes. V and J calls and clone size were set by TCRdb, not the authors. In this sample the table shows about 500,000 distinct CDR3 sequences, less than 6% of which occur a single time. The ten most abundant clones make up under 4.5% of the sample.

Specimen: blood, either unsorted or a sorted T cell fraction (not recorded which). The chain couples TRBV5-1 to TRBJ2-2, with TRBD1 as a weak D call on 6 bases. This clonotype originated in a male donor with ankylosing spondylitis. The CDR3 sequence is CASKIGQTNTGELFF. The sequence in DNA is TGCGCCAGCAAGATAGGACAGACGAACACCGGGGAGCTGTTTTTT.